This T cell receptor (beta chain) was profiled in a study of blood T cell dynamics during melanoma immunotherapy. Study details: Metastatic melanoma patients received first-line pembrolizumab or nivolumab plus ipilimumab.

The CDR3 runs 15 residues. V gave up 3 bases and J gave up 4 bases; unmatched junction bases: 5. CDR1 is SGDLS, CDR2 YYNGEE, per germline. Using immunoSEQ multiplex PCR, the repertoire was profiled, and TCRdb retains in-frame clones only, with some absent. The sample has around 12,000 clones; 70% to 90% are singletons. Time point denoted: week 3, after first cycle of checkpoint inhibitor. Apart from two fast progressors, RECIST 1.1 response was judged 12 weeks post-infusion. Details on this clone: Its target is not known.

Overall study results and limits: PBMC repertoires of eventual disease-control patients split at W3 into clonality or diversity gains.

The chain combines TRBV9 with TRBJ2-5; 11 bases match TRBD2. The sequence was collected from a human donor with melanoma. The sequenced sample was blood, obtained from a patient treated with checkpoint blockade. The CDR3 DNA reads TGTGCCAGCAGCGCCCGACTAGCGGGGAGAGAGACCCAGTACTTC. Amino acid sequence: CASSARLAGRETQYF. Complete variable domain (other parts from reference TRBV9 and TRBJ2-5): DSGVTQTPKHLITATGQRVTLRCSPRSGDLSVYWYQQSLDQGLQFLIQYYNGEERAKGNILERFSAQQFPDLHSELNLSSLELGDSALYFCASSARLAGRETQYFGPGTRLLVL.